Included here is one TCR beta chain sequence, with context. These data belong to a study of blood T cell repertoires in COVID-19. Clones were read by immunoSEQ multiplex PCR, and TCRdb kept only the in-frame ones, dropping some. The data contain over 200,000 clones, roughly 80% of them singletons. Clinical histories supplied by participants themselves formed the basis of cohort assignment. This CDR3 is built from 16 residues. Germline CDR1 is SGHTA and CDR2 is FQGNSA. Deletions cut 1 base from V and 10 bases from J, with 20 bases between. The specimen sequenced was PBMCs or T cells enriched from blood (not recorded which). The clonotype originates from a man between 60 and 75 years old who had recovered from COVID-19. V usage is TRBV7-2 and J usage is TRBJ2-1; weak D call: TRBD2 (5 bases). CDR3 bases: TGTGCCAGCAGCTTAGAGTTGGCTAGCTTCCGCCAGGAGCAGTTCTTC. This translates into CASSLELASFRQEQFF.